Shown below are 32 T cell receptor beta chains from a single sample sequenced in a study of blood T cell repertoires in COVID-19. Produced via immunoSEQ multiplex PCR; TCRdb's table is partial and in-frame only. The sample gives about 260,000 clones, more than 90% of which show up once; under 3% is in the top ten. The sequencing sample was made of peripheral blood. The receptors originated from a person under 35 with COVID-19, enrolled during active disease.

By sample fraction, this clone is medium-sized. This rearrangement joins TRBV14 to TRBJ2-7, with 10 bases lining up with TRBD2. From germline, CDR1 is SGHDN and CDR2 FVKESK. The ends lost 6 bases at V and 3 bases at J; junction bases unmatched: 2. This CDR3 is 13 amino acids long. CDR3 in amino acids: CASRLAGDYEQYF. The CDR3 DNA follows: TGTGCCAGCAGGCTAGCGGGAGACTACGAGCAGTACTTC.

As regards this clone: The same CDR3 also results from other DNA sequences found in this sample. The chain recombines TRBV9 with TRBJ2-1, with TRBD2 as a possible D gene (6 bases). Germline loops: CDR1 SGDLS, CDR2 YYNGEE. The CDR3 covers 15 residues. V dropped 2 bases and J dropped 8 bases, with 17 bases sitting between them. CDR3 in amino acids: CASSVGAGWRDEQFF. In DNA form, the CDR3 reads TGTGCCAGCAGCGTTGGGGCGGGGTGGAGGGATGAGCAGTTCTTC.

V is TRBV27 and J is TRBJ2-2; no reliable D call. CDR3 size: 15 residues. The germline CDR1 and CDR2 sequences are MNHEY and SMNVEV (reference sequence). Trimming removed 7 bases from V and 5 bases from J, with 17 bases in between. DNA for the CDR3: TGTGCCAGCACCACGCTGGCAGGCCGAACCGGGGAGCTGTTTTTT. This encodes CASTTLAGRTGELFF.

The chain combines TRBV11-2 with TRBJ2-7; the match to TRBD2 covers 12 bases. Looked up from germline, CDR1 is SGHAT and CDR2 is FQNNGV. V shed 0 bases, J shed 9 bases, and the junction held 3 bases outside the gene matches. CDR3 size: 14 residues. The CDR3, as DNA: TGTGCCAGCAGCTTAGATCTGACTAGCGGGGGGCAGTACTTC. It yields the protein CASSLDLTSGGQYF.

Only one count was recorded for this clone. The chain combines TRBV14 with TRBJ2-7; no firm D call. The CDR3 totals 15 residues. Trimming removed 0 bases from V and 0 bases from J, with 9 bases in between. Germline CDR1 reads SGHDN; CDR2 reads FVKESK. Written as DNA, the CDR3 is TGTGCCAGCAGCCAAGAATGGCGGAACTCCTACGAGCAGTACTTC. This translates into CASSQEWRNSYEQYF.

The chain couples TRBV11-2 to TRBJ2-7, with 8 bases fitting TRBD1. Unmatched junction bases numbered 5, after V lost 5 bases and J lost 5 bases. Germline CDR1 is SGHAT and CDR2 is FQNNGV. The CDR3 totals 13 residues. The CDR3 sequence: CASSQDRGHEQYF. The CDR3 DNA follows: TGTGCCAGCAGCCAAGACAGGGGCCACGAGCAGTACTTC. The variable domain in full, with the rest retrieved from reference TRBV11-2 and TRBJ2-7, is EAGVAQSPRYKIIEKRQSVAFWCNPISGHATLYWYQQILGQGPKLLIQFQNNGVVDDSQLPKDRFSAERLKGVDSTLKIQPAKLEDSAVYLCASSQDRGHEQYFGPGTRLTVT.

The V and J genes are TRBV19 and TRBJ2-3, with 12 bases identical to TRBD2. Unmatched junction bases numbered 4, after V lost 7 bases and J lost 2 bases. This CDR3 is built from 15 residues. Per germline, CDR1 LNHDA and CDR2 SQIVND (reference sequence). The CDR3 nucleotides read TGTGCCAGTACCAGGACTAGCGGGGTCACAGATACGCAGTATTTT. Translation gives CASTRTSGVTDTQYF.

The count of this clone is one. The V call is TRBV6-5, the J call TRBJ2-1; maybe TRBD2 (6 bases). CDR3 length equals 13 residues. The V and J ends lost 10 bases and 9 bases respectively, with 19 bases between them. Germline CDR1 reads MNHEY; CDR2 reads SVGAGI. CDR3 coding DNA: TGTGCCACCCAGCGGGCTAGGAGCGGTGAGCAGTTCTTC. Translation gives CATQRARSGEQFF.

V gene TRBV5-1 combines with J gene TRBJ1-5; 7 nucleotides agree with TRBD1. The germline V gene has CDR1 SGHRS and CDR2 YFSETQ. This CDR3 is 15 amino acids long. V was clipped by 0 bases and J by 7 bases; unmatched bases: 7. The CDR3 DNA reads TGCGCCAGCAGCTTGGGGGACCTGACAGGGCAGCCCCAGCATTTT. It yields the protein CASSLGDLTGQPQHF.

Notes on this clone: Additional DNA sequences in this sample encode the identical CDR3. V usage is TRBV11-2 and J usage is TRBJ1-3, with a possible D match to TRBD1 (6 bases). CDR1 is SGHAT and CDR2 is FQNNGV in the germline V gene. CDR3 length equals 14 residues. V was clipped by 5 bases and J by 1 base, with 9 bases between them. The CDR3 loop reads CASSLGTSGNTIYF. The CDR3 nucleotides read TGTGCCAGCAGCCTAGGGACATCTGGAAACACCATATATTTT.

The sample holds one count of this clone. The gene calls are TRBV19 and TRBJ2-3; 7 nucleotides match TRBD1. V lost 3 bases, J lost 6 bases, and 12 bases stayed unmatched. The CDR3 covers 16 residues. CDR1 and CDR2 (germline): LNHDA, SQIVND (reference sequence). The CDR3 sequence is CASSMEQDRVSDTQYF. Written as DNA, the CDR3 is TGTGCCAGTAGTATGGAACAAGACAGGGTATCGGATACGCAGTATTTT.

J is TRBJ2-7 and V is TRBV5-1; TRBD1 matches 10 bases. The CDR3 loop spans 15 amino acids. J lost 0 bases, V lost 4 bases, and 4 bases had no gene match. Germline assignment: CDR1 SGHRS and CDR2 YFSETQ. CDR3 sequence: CASSQWTGGSYEQYF. In nucleotides, the CDR3 is TGCGCCAGCAGCCAGTGGACAGGGGGCTCCTACGAGCAGTACTTC.

The chain is built from TRBV3-1 (or the pseudogene TRBV3-2) and TRBJ1-2; 7 bases fit TRBD1. V shed 3 bases, J shed 6 bases, and the junction held 13 bases outside the gene matches. Germline CDR1 LGHDT, CDR2 YNNKEL (reference sequence). The length of the CDR3 is 16 residues. The CDR3 loop reads CASSHSGQEKGNGYTF. CDR3 sequence (DNA): TGTGCCAGCAGCCACTCCGGACAGGAAAAAGGGAATGGCTACACCTTC.

The V and J genes are TRBV27 and TRBJ1-3; 7 bases map to TRBD1. CDR1 is MNHEY and CDR2 is SMNVEV in the germline V gene (reference sequence). The CDR3 spans 14 residues. J lost 4 bases, V lost 6 bases, and 6 bases had no gene match. The CDR3 DNA reads TGTGCCAGCAGCTCGACAGGGTTGGGAAACACCATATATTTT. Translation: CASSSTGLGNTIYF.

V and J are TRBV18 and TRBJ2-5, with a possible D match to TRBD2 (5 bases). V was cut by 6 bases and J by 3 bases, with 26 bases left in between. This CDR3 region has 18 residues. The germline V gene has CDR1 KGHSH and CDR2 LQKENI. The CDR3 DNA reads TGTGCCAGCTCGGCGAGTTGGACGGCACTTGGAGGAGAAGAGACCCAGTACTTC. Translated: CASSASWTALGGEETQYF.

V gene TRBV21-1 combines with J gene TRBJ2-7; the table gives TRBD2 as D, unverified against the DNA. TRBV21-1 is deemed a pseudogene. CDR3 size: 18 residues. The CDR3 bases are TGTGCCAGCAGCAATCGGACTAGCGGGAGGGCCGAAACCTACGAGCAGTACTTC. This translates into CASSNRTSGRAETYEQYF.

The chain employs TRBV14 and TRBJ2-2; 11 bases match TRBD2. The germline V gene encodes CDR1 SGHDN and CDR2 FVKESK. V lost 0 bases to trimming and J lost 0 bases; unmatched junction nucleotides: 6. CDR3 size: 19 residues. CDR3 region: CASSQDPLAGGPNTGELFF. CDR3 sequence (DNA): TGTGCCAGCAGCCAAGATCCCTTAGCGGGAGGGCCGAACACCGGGGAGCTGTTTTTT. The variable domain in full, completed from reference TRBV14 and TRBJ2-2, reads EAGVTQFPSHSVIEKGQTVTLRCDPISGHDNLYWYRRVMGKEIKFLLHFVKESKQDESGMPNNRFLAERTGGTYSTLKVQPAELEDSGVYFCASSQDPLAGGPNTGELFFGEGSRLTVL.

The gene calls are TRBV27 and TRBJ2-7; 7 nucleotides agree with TRBD1. Germline CDR1 is MNHEY and CDR2 is SMNVEV (reference sequence). V was clipped by 4 bases and J by 6 bases; unmatched bases: 6. The CDR3 contains 13 residues. CDR3 in amino acids: CASSSLTGFEQYF. CDR3 DNA: TGTGCCAGCAGTTCCCTGACAGGGTTCGAGCAGTACTTC.

This clone appeared a few times. The chain carries TRBV29-1 and TRBJ1-6; tentative D call: TRBD1 (5 bases). V was shortened by 5 bases and J by 7 bases, with 9 bases between the two germline ends. This CDR3 spans 12 amino acids. CDR1 is SQVTM and CDR2 is ANQGSEA in the germline V gene. CDR3 protein: CSVRDSNSPLHF. The CDR3 DNA reads TGCAGCGTTCGGGACTCCAATTCACCCCTCCACTTT.

This clone has more than one count but fewer than ten. This chain links TRBV2 with TRBJ2-7; 9 bases agree with TRBD1. The CDR3 totals 13 residues. Germline V gene lookup returns CDR1 SNHLY and CDR2 FYNNEI. J was trimmed by 6 bases and V by 9 bases; bases with no gene match: 9. Written as DNA, the CDR3 is TGTGCCAGGGGGACAGGGCTCGATAGCGAGCAGTACTTC. Translated, it gives CARGTGLDSEQYF.

V and J are TRBV5-8 and TRBJ1-3; D is unresolved. This CDR3 has 15 residues. Per germline, CDR1 SGHTS and CDR2 YDEGEE. The V gene lost 1 base and the J gene lost 0 bases, with 8 bases spanning the gap. DNA for the CDR3: TGTGCCAGCAGCTTGAAGCTCTTCTCTGGAAACACCATATATTTT. Translating gives CASSLKLFSGNTIYF.

The chain uses TRBV29-1 and TRBJ2-7; 7 nucleotides match TRBD2. V lost 3 bases to trimming and J lost 7 bases; unmatched junction nucleotides: 3. CDR3 length equals 11 residues. The germline V gene has CDR1 SQVTM and CDR2 ANQGSEA. The CDR3 loop reads CSVDKAGEQYF. The CDR3 nucleotides are TGCAGCGTTGACAAAGCGGGAGAGCAGTACTTC.

This clone was seen more than once but under ten times. The V and J genes are TRBV4-1 and TRBJ1-5, with 7 bases that match TRBD1. The CDR3 totals 15 residues. V was clipped by 7 bases and J by 4 bases; unmatched bases: 10. CDR1 and CDR2 (germline): MGHRA, YSYEKL. CDR3 DNA: TGCGCCAGCAACATTAGACAGGGAGAAAATCAGCCCCAGCATTTT. It specifies CASNIRQGENQPQHF.

The sample holds one count of this clone. V usage is TRBV20-1 and J usage is TRBJ2-3; D ambiguous. Germline lookup yields CDR1 DFQATT and CDR2 SNEGSKA (reference sequence). The CDR3 contains 12 residues. V was cut by 3 bases and J by 6 bases, with 10 bases left in between. The CDR3 DNA is TGCAGTGCTAGTCCTCAGTGGGATACGCAGTATTTT. It specifies CSASPQWDTQYF.

The chain has TRBV12-5 and TRBJ1-5; 7 bases agree with TRBD1. Germline CDR1 is LGHNT and CDR2 is FRNRAP. The CDR3 consists of 16 residues. J was trimmed by 0 bases and V by 4 bases; bases with no gene match: 6. Here the CDR3 DNA reads TGTGCTAGTGGTTCAGGGACAGCAAATAGCAATCAGCCCCAGCATTTT. It codes for CASGSGTANSNQPQHF.

The chain employs TRBV19 and TRBJ1-2; D might be TRBD1 (5 bases). Trimming pared 6 bases from V and 4 bases from J, leaving 15 bases between. The CDR3 is made up of 14 amino acids. Germline V gene lookup returns CDR1 LNHDA and CDR2 SQIVND (reference sequence). The CDR3 DNA reads as TGTGCCAGTAGGGACATGGGGTCCTCCTATGGCTACACCTTC. Amino acid sequence: CASRDMGSSYGYTF.

The chain couples TRBV4-3 to TRBJ2-7; TRBD1 aligns across 8 bases. The V and J ends lost 0 bases and 3 bases, in that order; junction bases with no gene match: 4. The germline V gene has CDR1 LGHNA and CDR2 YSLEER. The CDR3 has 15 residues. As DNA, the CDR3 is TGCGCCAGCAGCCAAGAGGGACAGGTACTCTACGAGCAGTACTTC. Translated: CASSQEGQVLYEQYF.

V gene TRBV24-1 combines with J gene TRBJ2-7; the match to TRBD1 covers 10 bases. The CDR3 has 15 residues. V shed 6 bases and J 3 bases; nucleotides not matched to a gene: 7. Germline values: CDR1 KGHDR, CDR2 SFDVKD. The CDR3 DNA follows: TGTGCCACCAGTCCCCGGGACAGGGGTGTCTACGAGCAGTACTTC. Amino acids: CATSPRDRGVYEQYF.

V is TRBV7-9 and J is TRBJ1-2, with 9 bases fitting TRBD1. CDR1 and CDR2 (germline): SEHNR, FQNEAQ (reference sequence). V lost 2 bases and J lost 5; bases outside the gene matches: 6. The CDR3 sequence is 15 residues long. CDR3 loop: CASSLLTGQGYGYTF. The CDR3 nucleotides are TGTGCCAGCAGCTTACTAACGGGACAGGGTTATGGCTACACCTTC.

This clone was seen only once. This chain uses TRBV11-3 with TRBJ2-3, with no clear D. The germline V gene has CDR1 SGHNT and CDR2 YENEEA. The CDR3 sequence is 16 residues long. Trimming removed 4 bases at V and 0 bases at J, with 14 bases between. CDR3 bases: TGTGCCAGCAGCTGCCACCCCAGCAGGAGCACAGATACGCAGTATTTT. The encoded protein is CASSCHPSRSTDTQYF.

The rearrangement uses TRBV24-1 and TRBJ2-3, with 7 bases that match TRBD1. Trimming removed 0 bases from V and 5 bases from J; junction bases left unmatched: 7. The germline gives CDR1 KGHDR, CDR2 SFDVKD. The CDR3 length is 16 residues. The CDR3 is CATSDLLRTGEDTQYF. The CDR3 DNA sequence: TGTGCCACCAGTGATTTGCTGAGGACAGGAGAAGATACGCAGTATTTT.

The J gene is TRBJ1-1, the V gene TRBV11-2; tentatively, D is TRBD1 (5 bases). Germline V gene data show CDR1 as SGHAT and CDR2 as FQNNGV. Deletions cut 4 bases from V and 6 bases from J, with 24 bases between. The CDR3 has 17 residues. The CDR3 nucleotides are TGTGCCAGCAGCTCCCTCGCGGCAGGGCAGGGTTTCGCTGAAGCTTTCTTT. Translation gives CASSSLAAGQGFAEAFF.